Only a few counts were recorded for the clone carrying this TCR beta chain. How the authors handled the data: Using reference gene primer amplification, nucleated cell counts were estimated. The protocol was immunoSEQ multiplex PCR, while the TCRdb copy is restricted to in-frame clones and leaves out a portion. V and J calls and clone size are as listed in that table; D and trimming were resolved from the DNA. The sample lists about 260,000 clones; about 90% were seen once. The data derive from a study of blood T cell repertoires in COVID-19. Looking at the study overall: Acute and convalescent COVID-19 samples came from the United States, Italy and Spain. From T cells, B-cell-depleted T cells, or PBMCs came the material, which was cDNA or gDNA.

The V gene lost 1 base and the J gene lost 4 bases, with 13 bases spanning the gap. The CDR3 is 15 amino acids. Germline CDR1 is LGHNA and CDR2 is YSLEER. This TCR was recovered from a woman in her thirties or forties who had recovered from COVID-19. Sequenced material: peripheral blood. The chain uses TRBV4-3 and TRBJ1-2; maybe TRBD1 (5 bases). CDR3 nucleotide sequence: TGCGCCAGCAGCCAAGTAATAGCGGGGGGCTATGGCTACACCTTC. Translating gives CASSQVIAGGYGYTF.